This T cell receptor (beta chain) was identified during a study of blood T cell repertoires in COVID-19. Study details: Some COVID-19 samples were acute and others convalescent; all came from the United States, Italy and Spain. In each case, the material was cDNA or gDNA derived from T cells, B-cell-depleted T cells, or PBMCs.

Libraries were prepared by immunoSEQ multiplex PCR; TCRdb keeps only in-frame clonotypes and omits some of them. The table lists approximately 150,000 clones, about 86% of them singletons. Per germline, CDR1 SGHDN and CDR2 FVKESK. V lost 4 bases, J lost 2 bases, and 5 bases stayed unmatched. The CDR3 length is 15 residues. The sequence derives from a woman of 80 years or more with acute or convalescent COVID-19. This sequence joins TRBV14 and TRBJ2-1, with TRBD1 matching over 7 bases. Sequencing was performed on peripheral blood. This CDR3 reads CASSRQGTPYNEQFF. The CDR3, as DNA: TGTGCCAGCAGCCGACAGGGTACGCCCTACAATGAGCAGTTCTTC.